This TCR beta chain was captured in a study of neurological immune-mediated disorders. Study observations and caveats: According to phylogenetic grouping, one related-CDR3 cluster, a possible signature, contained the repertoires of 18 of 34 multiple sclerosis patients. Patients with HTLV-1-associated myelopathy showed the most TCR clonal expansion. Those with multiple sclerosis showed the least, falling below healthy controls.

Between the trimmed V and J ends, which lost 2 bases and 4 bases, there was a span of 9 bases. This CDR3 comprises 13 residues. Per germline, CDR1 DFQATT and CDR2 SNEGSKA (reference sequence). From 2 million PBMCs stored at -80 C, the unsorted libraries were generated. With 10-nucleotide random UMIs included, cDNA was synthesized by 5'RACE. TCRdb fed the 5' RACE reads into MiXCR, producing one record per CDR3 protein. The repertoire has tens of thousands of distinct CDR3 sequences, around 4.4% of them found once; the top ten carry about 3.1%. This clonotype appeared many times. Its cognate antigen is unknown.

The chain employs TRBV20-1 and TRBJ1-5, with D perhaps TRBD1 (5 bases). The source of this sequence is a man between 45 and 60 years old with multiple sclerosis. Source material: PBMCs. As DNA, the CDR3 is TGCAGTGCTAGAACGGGGGTTAATCAGCCCCAGCATTTT. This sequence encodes CSARTGVNQPQHF.